A single sample gave rise to the 5 T cell receptor beta chains below, sequenced in a study of human T cells and chemical hapten exposure. This sample's time point: patch test 1, 2 weeks after DPC sensitization. Treatment reported: therapeutic diphenylcyclopropenone sensitization with weekly scalp DPC. MiXCR was run by TCRdb on the RACE reads, yielding one entry per CDR3 protein. The data contain some 120,000 distinct CDR3 sequences, about 12% of them singletons. This material consisted of whole blood, taken in connection with sensitization to the hapten diphenylcyclopropenone (DPC). The receptors shown here come from a woman in her forties or fifties with alopecia areata. Some clones in this sample may be carry-over from other donors' samples.

In this sample, this clonotype turned up many times. This chain uses TRBV6-6 with TRBJ2-5, with 7 bases lining up with TRBD2. The CDR3 loop spans 15 amino acids. The J segment lost 1 base and the V segment lost 5 bases, leaving 7 bases of the junction unmatched. Germline CDR1 MNHNY, CDR2 SVGAGI (reference sequence). CDR3 in amino acids: CASSLAVGGQETQYF. CDR3 bases: TGTGCCAGCAGTCTAGCGGTTGGGGGCCAAGAGACCCAGTACTTC.

This sequence joins TRBV10-3 and TRBJ2-3; D is undetermined. This CDR3 spans 11 amino acids. With 4 bases removed from V and 2 bases from J, the gap between germline ends came to 1 base. CDR1 is ENHRY, CDR2 SYGVKD, per germline. CDR3 region: CAISATDTQYF. In DNA, the CDR3 is TGTGCCATCAGTGCCACAGATACGCAGTATTTT.

This clonotype was found many times. The CDR3 DNA sequence: TGCGCCAGCAGCCGGTTGGGAGCAGGGCATGACTATGGCTACACCTTC. This gives the protein CASSRLGAGHDYGYTF. The chain employs TRBV5-1 and TRBJ1-2; possible D gene TRBD1, 5 bases. V lost 4 bases, J lost 3 bases, and 19 bases lay in between. This CDR3 has 16 amino acids. Germline V gives CDR1 SGHRS, CDR2 YFSETQ.

This clonotype has ten or more counts. The J gene is TRBJ2-1, the V gene TRBV5-1; TRBD1 is a possible D gene (5 bases). The CDR3 sequence is 14 residues long. Germline CDR1 reads SGHRS; CDR2 reads YFSETQ. Trimming took 0 bases from V and 8 from J, leaving 12 bases between them. CDR3 DNA sequence: TGCGCCAGCAGCTTGGTCCTACAGGCTGATGAGCAGTTCTTC. Its protein is CASSLVLQADEQFF.

This chain uses TRBV7-9 with TRBJ1-2; possibly TRBD1 for D (6 bases). The CDR3 extends over 13 amino acids. V was pared by 1 base and J by 7 bases, with 10 bases between. CDR1 and CDR2 from the germline V gene are SEHNR and FQNEAQ (reference sequence). The CDR3 loop is CASSLDRAAGYTF. In nucleotides, the CDR3 is TGTGCCAGCAGCTTAGACAGGGCGGCTGGCTACACCTTC.